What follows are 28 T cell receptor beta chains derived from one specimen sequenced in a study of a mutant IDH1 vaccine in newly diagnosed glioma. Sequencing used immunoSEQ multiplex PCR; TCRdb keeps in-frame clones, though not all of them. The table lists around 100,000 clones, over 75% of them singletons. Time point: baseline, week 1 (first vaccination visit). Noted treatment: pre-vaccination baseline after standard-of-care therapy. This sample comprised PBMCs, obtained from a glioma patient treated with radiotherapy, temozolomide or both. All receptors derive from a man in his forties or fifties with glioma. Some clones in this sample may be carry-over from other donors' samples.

CDR3 in DNA: TGTGCCTGGACAGGGGGGTCAGAGTCACCCCTCCACTTT. Residues: CAWTGGSESPLHF. V usage is TRBV30 and J usage is TRBJ1-6, with 7 bases identical to TRBD1. J was trimmed by 10 bases and V by 4 bases; bases with no gene match: 7. This CDR3 comprises 13 residues. Looked up from germline, CDR1 is GTSNPN and CDR2 is SVGIG (reference sequence).

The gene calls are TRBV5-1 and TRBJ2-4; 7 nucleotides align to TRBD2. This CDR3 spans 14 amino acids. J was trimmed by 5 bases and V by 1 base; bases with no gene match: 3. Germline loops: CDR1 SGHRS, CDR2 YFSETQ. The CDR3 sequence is CASSLNRGENIQYF. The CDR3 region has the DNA TGCGCCAGCAGCTTGAATCGGGGGGAAAACATTCAGTACTTC.

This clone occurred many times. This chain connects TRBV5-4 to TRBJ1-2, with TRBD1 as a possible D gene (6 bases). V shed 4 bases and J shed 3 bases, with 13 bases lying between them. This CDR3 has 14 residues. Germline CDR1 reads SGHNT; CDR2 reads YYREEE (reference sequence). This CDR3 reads CASSPEQGYYGYTF. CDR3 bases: TGTGCCAGCAGCCCAGAGCAGGGGTACTATGGCTACACCTTC.

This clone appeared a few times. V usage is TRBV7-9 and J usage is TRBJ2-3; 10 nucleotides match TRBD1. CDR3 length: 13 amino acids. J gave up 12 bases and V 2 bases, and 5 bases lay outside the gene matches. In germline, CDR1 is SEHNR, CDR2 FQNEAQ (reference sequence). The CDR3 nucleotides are TGTGCCAGCAGCTTATTCTGGGACAGGGGACAGTATTTT. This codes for CASSLFWDRGQYF.

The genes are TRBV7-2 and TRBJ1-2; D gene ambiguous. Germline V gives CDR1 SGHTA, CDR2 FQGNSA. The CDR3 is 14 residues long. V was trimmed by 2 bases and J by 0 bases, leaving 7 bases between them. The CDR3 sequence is CASSLIFTNYGYTF. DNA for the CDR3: TGTGCCAGCAGCTTAATTTTCACTAACTATGGCTACACCTTC. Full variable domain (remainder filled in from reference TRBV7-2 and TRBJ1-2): GAGVSQSPSNKVTEKGKDVELRCDPISGHTALYWYRQSLGQGLEFLIYFQGNSAPDKSGLPSDRFSAERTGGSVSTLTIQRTQQEDSAVYLCASSLIFTNYGYTFGSGTRLTVV.

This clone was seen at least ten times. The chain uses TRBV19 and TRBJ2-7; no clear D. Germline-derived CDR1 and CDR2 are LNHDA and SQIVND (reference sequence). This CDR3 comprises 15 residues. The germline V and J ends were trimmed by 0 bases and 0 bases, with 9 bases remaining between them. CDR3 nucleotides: TGTGCCAGTAGTATAGATGCATTTATCTCCTACGAGCAGTACTTC. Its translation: CASSIDAFISYEQYF.

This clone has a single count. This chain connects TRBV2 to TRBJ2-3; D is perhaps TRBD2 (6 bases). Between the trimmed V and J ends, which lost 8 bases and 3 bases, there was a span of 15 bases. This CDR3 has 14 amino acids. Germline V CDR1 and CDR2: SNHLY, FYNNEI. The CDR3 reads CASADSAGTDTQYF. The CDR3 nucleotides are TGTGCCAGCGCCGACAGCGCGGGGACAGATACGCAGTATTTT.

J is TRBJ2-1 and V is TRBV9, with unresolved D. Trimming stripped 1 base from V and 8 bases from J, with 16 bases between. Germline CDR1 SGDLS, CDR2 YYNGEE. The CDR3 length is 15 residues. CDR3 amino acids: CASSVTYSWSDEQFF. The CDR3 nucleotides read TGTGCCAGCAGCGTAACATATTCATGGTCGGATGAGCAGTTCTTC.

In DNA, the CDR3 is TGTGCCAGCAGCTCCCCCCATACAGGGTCCGGGGAGCTGTTTTTT. It is translated as CASSSPHTGSGELFF. The chain is built from TRBV9 and TRBJ2-2; tentatively, D is TRBD1 (6 bases). The V end lost 4 bases, the J end lost 6 bases, and 16 bases lay between the germline ends. Looked up from germline, CDR1 is SGDLS and CDR2 is YYNGEE. This CDR3 is 15 amino acids long.

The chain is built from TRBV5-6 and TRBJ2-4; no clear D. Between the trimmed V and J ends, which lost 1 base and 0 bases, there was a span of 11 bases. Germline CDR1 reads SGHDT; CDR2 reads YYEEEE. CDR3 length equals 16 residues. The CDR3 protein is CASSLMGLIAKNIQYF. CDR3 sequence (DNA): TGTGCCAGCAGCTTGATGGGGTTGATAGCCAAAAACATTCAGTACTTC.

CDR3 in DNA: TGTGCCAGCTCCAAGGATTACAGGGATGGCTACACCTTC. Translated, it gives CASSKDYRDGYTF. This chain uses TRBV27 with TRBJ1-2; D is possibly TRBD1 (6 bases). CDR3 length equals 13 residues. The germline V and J ends were trimmed by 8 bases and 6 bases, with 16 bases remaining between them. CDR1 is MNHEY, CDR2 SMNVEV, per germline (reference sequence).

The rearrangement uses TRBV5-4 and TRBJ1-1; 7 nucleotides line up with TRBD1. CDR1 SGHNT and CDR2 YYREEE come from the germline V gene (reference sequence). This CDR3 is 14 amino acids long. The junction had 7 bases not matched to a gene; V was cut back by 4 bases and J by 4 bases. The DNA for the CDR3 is TGTGCCAGCAGCGAGGGACAGCAGGGCACTGAAGCTTTCTTT. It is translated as CASSEGQQGTEAFF.

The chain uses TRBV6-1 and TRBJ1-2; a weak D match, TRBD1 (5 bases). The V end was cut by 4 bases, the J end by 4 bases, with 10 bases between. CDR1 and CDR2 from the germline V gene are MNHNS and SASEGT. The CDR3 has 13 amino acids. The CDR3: CASSVGVSYGYTF. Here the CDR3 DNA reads TGTGCCAGCAGTGTGGGGGTCAGCTATGGCTACACCTTC.

CDR3 region: CASSWGTGEAFF. The DNA of the CDR3 is TGCGCCAGCAGCTGGGGGACAGGTGAAGCTTTCTTT. V and J are TRBV5-1 and TRBJ1-1; 8 nucleotides match TRBD1. Germline V gene lookup returns CDR1 SGHRS and CDR2 YFSETQ. The junction had 2 bases not matched to a gene; V was cut back by 3 bases and J by 7 bases. The CDR3 runs to 12 residues.

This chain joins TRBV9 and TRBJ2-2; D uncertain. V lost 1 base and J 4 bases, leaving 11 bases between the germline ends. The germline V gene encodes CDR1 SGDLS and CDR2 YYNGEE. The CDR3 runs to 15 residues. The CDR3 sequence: CASSVRQDITGELFF. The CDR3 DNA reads TGTGCCAGCAGCGTAAGGCAGGATATCACCGGGGAGCTGTTTTTT.

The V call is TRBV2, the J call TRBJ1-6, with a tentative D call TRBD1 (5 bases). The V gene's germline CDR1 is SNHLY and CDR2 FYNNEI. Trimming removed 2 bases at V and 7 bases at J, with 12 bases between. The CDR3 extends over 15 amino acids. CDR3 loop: CASSELRVSNSPLHF. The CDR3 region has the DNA TGTGCCAGCAGTGAACTCAGGGTCAGCAATTCACCCCTCCACTTT.

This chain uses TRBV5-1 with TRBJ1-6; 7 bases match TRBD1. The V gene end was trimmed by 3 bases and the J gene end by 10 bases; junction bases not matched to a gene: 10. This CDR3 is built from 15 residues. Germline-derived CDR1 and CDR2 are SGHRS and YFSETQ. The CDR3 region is CASSSRQGRGSPLHF. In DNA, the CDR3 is TGCGCCAGCAGCTCCCGACAGGGAAGAGGCTCACCCCTCCACTTT.

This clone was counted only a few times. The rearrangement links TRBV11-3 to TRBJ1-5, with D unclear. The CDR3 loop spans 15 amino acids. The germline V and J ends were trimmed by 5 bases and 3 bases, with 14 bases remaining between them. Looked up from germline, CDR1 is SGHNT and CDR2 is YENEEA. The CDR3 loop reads CASSRSDGLNQPQHF. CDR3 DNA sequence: TGTGCCAGCAGCCGATCGGACGGCCTCAATCAGCCCCAGCATTTT.

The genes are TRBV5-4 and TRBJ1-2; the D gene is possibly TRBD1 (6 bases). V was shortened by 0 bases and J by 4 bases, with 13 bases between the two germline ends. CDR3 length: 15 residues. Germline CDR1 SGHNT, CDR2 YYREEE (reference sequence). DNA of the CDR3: TGTGCCAGCAGCTTGGGGGGGCGCAGCCTCTATGGCTACACCTTC. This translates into CASSLGGRSLYGYTF.

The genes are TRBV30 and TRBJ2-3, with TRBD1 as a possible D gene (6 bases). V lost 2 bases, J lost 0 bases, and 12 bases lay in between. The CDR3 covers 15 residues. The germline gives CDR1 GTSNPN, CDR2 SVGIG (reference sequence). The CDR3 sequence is CAWSWDMGSTDTQYF. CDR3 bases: TGTGCCTGGAGTTGGGACATGGGGAGCACAGATACGCAGTATTTT.

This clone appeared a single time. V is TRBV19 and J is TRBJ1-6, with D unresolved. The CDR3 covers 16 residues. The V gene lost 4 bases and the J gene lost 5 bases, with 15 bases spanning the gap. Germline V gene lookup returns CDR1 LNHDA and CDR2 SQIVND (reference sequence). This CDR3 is CASSSPGREDNSPLHF. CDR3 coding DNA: TGTGCCAGTAGTAGTCCTGGGAGGGAGGATAATTCACCCCTCCACTTT.

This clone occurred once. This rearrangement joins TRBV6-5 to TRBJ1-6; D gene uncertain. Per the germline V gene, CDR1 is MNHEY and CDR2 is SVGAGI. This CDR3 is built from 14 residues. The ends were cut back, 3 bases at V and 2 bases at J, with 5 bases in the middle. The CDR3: CASSYGAYNSPLHF. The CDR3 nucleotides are TGTGCCAGCAGTTATGGGGCCTATAATTCACCCCTCCACTTT.

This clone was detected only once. In DNA form, the CDR3 reads TGTGCCAGCAGGGCCGGGACCAACTACGAGCAGTACTTC. Protein sequence: CASRAGTNYEQYF. The chain joins TRBV6-1 to TRBJ2-7, with D perhaps being TRBD1 or TRBD2 (5 bases each). The germline V gene has CDR1 MNHNS and CDR2 SASEGT. This CDR3 has 13 residues. Trimming cost V 6 bases and J 3 bases, with 12 bases left between them.

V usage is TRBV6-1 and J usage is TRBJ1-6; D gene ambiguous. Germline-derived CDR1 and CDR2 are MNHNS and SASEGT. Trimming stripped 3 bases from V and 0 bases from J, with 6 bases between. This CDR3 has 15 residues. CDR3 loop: CASSETYSYNSPLHF. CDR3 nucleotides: TGTGCCAGCAGTGAGACCTACTCCTATAATTCACCCCTCCACTTT.

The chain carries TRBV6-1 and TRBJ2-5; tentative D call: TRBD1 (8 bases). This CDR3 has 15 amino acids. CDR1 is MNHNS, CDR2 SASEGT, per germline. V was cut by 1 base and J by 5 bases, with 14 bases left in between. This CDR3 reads CASSEGDRRGETQYF. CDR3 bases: TGTGCCAGCAGTGAAGGGGACAGGCGGGGGGAGACCCAGTACTTC.

The CDR3 is CATSGGDNQPQHF. In nucleotides, the CDR3 is TGTGCCACGTCAGGGGGGGACAATCAGCCCCAGCATTTT. The chain recombines TRBV15 with TRBJ1-5, with 7 nucleotides matching TRBD1. V lost 9 bases and J lost 3; bases outside the gene matches: 5. Looked up from germline, CDR1 is LNHNV and CDR2 is YYDKDF (reference sequence). The CDR3 is 13 residues long.

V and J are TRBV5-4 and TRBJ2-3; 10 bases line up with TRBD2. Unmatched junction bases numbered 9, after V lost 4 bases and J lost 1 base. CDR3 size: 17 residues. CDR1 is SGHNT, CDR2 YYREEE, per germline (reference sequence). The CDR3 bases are TGTGCCAGCAGCCCCCTCAGCGGGGGGGCCGGCACAGATACGCAGTATTTT. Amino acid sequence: CASSPLSGGAGTDTQYF.

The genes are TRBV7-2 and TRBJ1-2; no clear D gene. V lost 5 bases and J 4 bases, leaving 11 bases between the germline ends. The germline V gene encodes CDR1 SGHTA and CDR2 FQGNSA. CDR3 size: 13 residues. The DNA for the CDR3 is TGTGCCAGCAGCCCAGACACGATCTATGGCTACACCTTC. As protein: CASSPDTIYGYTF.